This entry describes one T cell receptor (beta chain). These data are taken from a study of cytomegalovirus exposure and HLA in healthy donors. Primers for the PCR totalled 60 Vbeta and 13 Jbeta. TCRdb keeps only in-frame clones here, not all; method: immunoSEQ multiplex PCR. The data contain about 120,000 clones, around 85% of them seen just once; the ten biggest clones take up 2% to 2.5%. The CDR3 consists of 12 residues. The V and J ends lost 7 bases and 9 bases, in that order; junction bases with no gene match: 9. Germline CDR1 SQVTM, CDR2 ANQGSEA. The source material was PBMCs. The TCR sequence derives from a man aged 25 to 40 in good health and CMV-seronegative. The J gene is TRBJ2-4, the V gene TRBV29-1; 7 bases are shared with TRBD1. CDR3 residues: CSATGTGGIQYF. The CDR3 DNA reads TGCAGCGCGACAGGGACCGGAGGCATTCAGTACTTC.